A selection of T cell receptor beta chains follows, all from one sample in a study of blood T cell repertoires in COVID-19. The table came from immunoSEQ multiplex PCR; TCRdb's copy has only in-frame clones and leaves some out. This table holds about 270,000 clones, roughly nine tenths found once. The sequencing sample was made of PBMCs or T cells enriched from blood (not recorded which). These receptors originate from a woman under 30 who had recovered from COVID-19. CDR3s leave out the opening cysteine and the closing phenylalanine or tryptophan.

v_gene: TRBV19; j_gene: TRBJ2-3; len: 13; CDR3aa: ASSIGSRRPDTQY
v_gene: TRBV7-6; j_gene: TRBJ1-1; len: 13; CDR3aa: ASSLGGTGNTEAF
v_gene: TRBV5-1; j_gene: TRBJ2-7; len: 15; CDR3aa: ASSRDSGTGIFYEQY
v_gene: TRBV2; j_gene: TRBJ1-5; len: 12; CDR3aa: ASSEGLIGAAQH
v_gene: TRBV5-4; j_gene: TRBJ2-2; len: 15; CDR3aa: ASSPGYQREVGGELF
v_gene: TRBV4-2; j_gene: TRBJ1-1; len: 12; CDR3aa: ASSQEIRGTEAF
v_gene: TRBV5-1; j_gene: TRBJ2-3; len: 12; CDR3aa: ASSLGLAADTQY
v_gene: TRBV27; j_gene: TRBJ2-5; len: 14; CDR3aa: ASSSRSLADQETQY
v_gene: TRBV18; j_gene: TRBJ1-6; len: 10; CDR3aa: ASSPENSPLH
v_gene: TRBV3-1/TRBV3-2; j_gene: TRBJ1-5; len: 13; CDR3aa: ASAPIEQGNQPQH
v_gene: TRBV7-2; j_gene: TRBJ1-4; len: 14; CDR3aa: ASSLARVRGGEKLF
v_gene: TRBV15; j_gene: TRBJ1-1; len: 14; CDR3aa: ATSRSLNRGGTEAF
v_gene: TRBV7-9; j_gene: TRBJ2-3; len: 12; CDR3aa: ASSLGLLEDTQY
v_gene: TRBV19; j_gene: TRBJ2-1; len: 13; CDR3aa: ASSIDLYRVGEQF
v_gene: TRBV4-3; j_gene: TRBJ2-7; len: 11; CDR3aa: ASSQTAFYEQY
v_gene: TRBV5-6; j_gene: TRBJ1-2; len: 15; CDR3aa: ASSRTHTGAENYGYT
v_gene: TRBV2; j_gene: TRBJ2-2; len: 17; CDR3aa: ASSEEGLAGAANTGELF
v_gene: TRBV29-1; j_gene: TRBJ2-7; len: 13; CDR3aa: SVEETRGVTYEQY
v_gene: TRBV3-1/TRBV3-2; j_gene: TRBJ1-6; len: 15; CDR3aa: ASSQAPTGVGYSPLH
v_gene: TRBV5-1; j_gene: TRBJ1-2; len: 10; CDR3aa: ASSPDRGGYT
v_gene: TRBV7-9; j_gene: TRBJ2-1; len: 14; CDR3aa: ASSRRGLAGQNEQF
v_gene: TRBV5-1; j_gene: TRBJ1-3; len: 14; CDR3aa: ASSDRDTDSGNTIY
v_gene: TRBV5-6; j_gene: TRBJ1-1; len: 12; CDR3aa: ASSFTTGWTEAF
v_gene: TRBV11-3; j_gene: TRBJ1-2; len: 12; CDR3aa: ASSLDRLNYGYT
v_gene: TRBV7-9; j_gene: TRBJ2-1; len: 12; CDR3aa: ASSRLVSYNEQF
v_gene: TRBV27; j_gene: TRBJ2-6; len: 16; CDR3aa: ASSLSGTGGRGANVLT
v_gene: TRBV2; j_gene: TRBJ2-5; len: 13; CDR3aa: ASRISAGGSGTQY
v_gene: TRBV29-1; j_gene: TRBJ1-5; len: 12; CDR3aa: SVGLTENNQPQH
v_gene: TRBV7-6; j_gene: TRBJ2-7; len: 14; CDR3aa: ASSLSPGQGLYEQY
v_gene: TRBV12-3/TRBV12-4; j_gene: TRBJ1-1; len: 11; CDR3aa: ASRFRGNTEAF
v_gene: TRBV7-3; j_gene: TRBJ1-6; len: 15; CDR3aa: ASSHGTSGTENSPLH
v_gene: TRBV28; j_gene: TRBJ1-1; len: 13; CDR3aa: ASTLGPSGDTEAF
v_gene: TRBV30; j_gene: TRBJ2-7; len: 12; CDR3aa: AWSVVREGGEQY
v_gene: TRBV13; j_gene: TRBJ2-1; len: 17; CDR3aa: ASSALDQDQALAYNEQF
v_gene: TRBV7-2; j_gene: TRBJ2-3; len: 14; CDR3aa: ASSLGEQGRTDTQY
v_gene: TRBV7-8; j_gene: TRBJ1-1; len: 16; CDR3aa: ASTPVQGNSQMNTEAF
v_gene: TRBV19; j_gene: TRBJ1-5; len: 16; CDR3aa: ASSPALGQPSSNQPQH
v_gene: TRBV9; j_gene: TRBJ2-6; len: 15; CDR3aa: ASSVGTGTSGANVLT
v_gene: TRBV6-5; j_gene: TRBJ1-1; len: 11; CDR3aa: ASSKQGVGIAF
v_gene: TRBV5-1; j_gene: TRBJ2-1; len: 15; CDR3aa: ASSLEGLTPSYNEQF